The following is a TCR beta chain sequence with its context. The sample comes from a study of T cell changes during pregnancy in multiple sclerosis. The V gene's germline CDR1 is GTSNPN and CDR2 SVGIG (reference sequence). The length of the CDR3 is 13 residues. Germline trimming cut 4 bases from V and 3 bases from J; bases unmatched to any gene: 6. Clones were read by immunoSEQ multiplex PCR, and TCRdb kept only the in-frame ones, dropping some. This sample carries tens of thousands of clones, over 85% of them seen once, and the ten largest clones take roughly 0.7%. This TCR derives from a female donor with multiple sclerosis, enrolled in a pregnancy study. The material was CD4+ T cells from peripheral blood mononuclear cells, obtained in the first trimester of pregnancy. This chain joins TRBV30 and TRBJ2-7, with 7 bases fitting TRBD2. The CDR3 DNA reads TGTGCCTGGATGGCGGGAGTAAACTACGAGCAGTACTTC. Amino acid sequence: CAWMAGVNYEQYF.